This section outlines one T cell receptor beta chain sequence together with its context. Clones were sequenced by immunoSEQ multiplex PCR, and TCRdb holds only the in-frame ones, with some missing. The profile shows 300,000 to 350,000 clones, around 85% of them singletons. V dropped 0 bases and J dropped 3 bases, with 9 bases sitting between them. The V gene's germline CDR1 is SGDLS and CDR2 YYNGEE. There are 14 residues in the CDR3. This record comes from a study of blood T cell repertoires in COVID-19. In the study overall: Samples taken during acute and convalescent COVID-19 were collected in the United States, Italy and Spain.

Recruitment covered fewer than 25 US areas and drew participants whose ages spanned about 18 to 90 years. Symptom resolution, clearance, or two negative PCRs marked donors in Cohort 3 as recovered. The chain has TRBV9 and TRBJ1-1; D is ambiguous. The source of this sequence is a man aged 30 to 39 who had recovered from COVID-19. Sequencing was performed on PBMCs or T cells enriched from blood (not recorded which). For the CDR3, the DNA is TGTGCCAGCAGCGTAGAGTCCCGCGACACTGAAGCTTTCTTT. Translated, it gives CASSVESRDTEAFF.